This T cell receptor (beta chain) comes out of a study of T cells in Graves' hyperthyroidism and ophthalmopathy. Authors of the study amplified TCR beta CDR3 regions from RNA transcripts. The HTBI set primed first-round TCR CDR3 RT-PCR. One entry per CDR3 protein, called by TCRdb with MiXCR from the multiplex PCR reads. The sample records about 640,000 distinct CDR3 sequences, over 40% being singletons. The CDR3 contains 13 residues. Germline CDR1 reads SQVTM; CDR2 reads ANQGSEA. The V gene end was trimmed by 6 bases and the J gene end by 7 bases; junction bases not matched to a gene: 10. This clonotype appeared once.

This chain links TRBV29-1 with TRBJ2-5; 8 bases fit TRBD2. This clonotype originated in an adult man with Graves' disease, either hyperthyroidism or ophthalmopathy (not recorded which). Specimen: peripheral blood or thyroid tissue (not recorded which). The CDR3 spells CSVGPGRGGTQYF. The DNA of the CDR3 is TGCAGCGTCGGACCGGGACGGGGGGGGACCCAGTACTTC.